This TCR beta chain is drawn from a study of blood T cell repertoires in COVID-19 (dated by TCRdb to 2020 to 2022). Notes on the research overall: Samples covering the acute and convalescent phases of COVID-19 were provided by collaborators in the United States, Italy and Spain. The dataset comprised deeply sampled blood TCRbeta repertoires from subjects exposed to, actively infected with, or recovered from COVID-19. HLA class I and class II types, where available, came from metadata supplied by the sample provider rather than from assay-based typing. The material from the prospective study consisted of cDNA or gDNA derived from T cells, B-cell-depleted T cells, or PBMCs. Samples were obtained from the ongoing ImmuneRACE study (first 160 participants) and from approximately 1,200 subjects provided by 6 global collaborators. The repertoires were released in a freely available public database meant as a resource for research on the immune response to SARS-CoV-2. The sample metadata nearly always contained a de-identified subject ID, COVID-19 status, age in years and sex. General conclusions and limits of the study: How much clinical and demographic metadata was included differed by source and by participant, and the metadata was provided uncurated.

Whole blood was collected in K2EDTA tubes by collaborating institutions according to the institutions' own protocols. For TCRbeta analysis, collaborators shipped samples in one of three forms: frozen whole blood, isolated PBMCs, or DNA extracted from either of those sample types. The immunoSEQ Assay, a bias-controlled multiplex PCR, was used to amplify TCRbeta CDR3 regions from genomic DNA. Regarding the original processing steps: Within the assay, amplification of reference gene primers was used to estimate how many nucleated cells each sample contained. Sequence reads were collapsed and filtered to measure the absolute abundance of every unique TCRbeta CDR3 rearrangement. For each sample, productive Simpson clonality was calculated as the square root of Simpson's diversity index across productive rearrangements. The immuneACCESS repertoire file appears here via TCRdb, limited to in-frame rearrangements. These files lack a portion of the clones; in checked studies, under half of the deficit traces to unresolved V genes, and the cause of the others is not known. That table supplies the V and J calls and clone size; D and trimming were determined from the DNA. The sample table holds about 200,000 clones, of which 75% to 90% were seen once. Of the sample, around 6.9% is held by the ten largest clones.

Ends trimmed: V by 8 bases, J by 0 bases; bases unmatched to a gene: 7. Per the germline V gene, MDHEN is the CDR1 and SYDVKM is the CDR2. The CDR3 sequence holds 16 residues, the cysteine and phenylalanine included. Only the CDR3 portion is preserved as DNA: 48 bases, with reading frame beginning at the first base. This clone occurred once. The antigen it recognizes is unknown. Base qualities are not provided; no much larger clone lies one nucleotide away. This receptor was obtained from a man aged 55-75 years with acute or convalescent COVID-19. The chain is encoded by TRBV28 joined to TRBJ2-6, with 7 bases aligning to TRBD1. The sample comprised peripheral blood. The CDR3 sequence is CASGDRGDSGANVLTF. The sequence in DNA is TGTGCCAGCGGGGACAGAGGGGACTCTGGGGCCAACGTCCTGACTTTC.